This record concerns one TCR beta chain sequence. The data originate from a study of blood T cell repertoires in COVID-19. Study details: In each case, the material was cDNA or gDNA derived from T cells, B-cell-depleted T cells, or PBMCs.

Repertoires were generated with immunoSEQ multiplex PCR, while TCRdb's copy carries only in-frame clones and drops some. The table shows some 230,000 clones, with roughly four fifths occurring only once. Germline CDR1 reads SNHLY; CDR2 reads FYNNEI. V was trimmed by 5 bases and J by 4 bases, leaving 18 bases between them. The CDR3 spans 15 residues. This sequence originates from a woman aged 25 to 39 who had recovered from COVID-19. The sequencing sample was made of peripheral blood. This chain links TRBV2 with TRBJ2-7; a weak D match, TRBD1 (6 bases). The CDR3 loop reads CASSRQASMSYEQYF. In DNA form, the CDR3 reads TGTGCCAGCAGTCGACAGGCCTCAATGTCGTACGAGCAGTACTTC.